This TCR beta chain was sequenced for a study of blood T cell repertoires in COVID-19. As for the study in general: Specimens from acute and convalescent COVID-19 originated in the United States, Italy and Spain. PBMCs, B-cell-depleted T cells, or T cells provided the cDNA or gDNA that made up the material.

Original data processing: Using reference gene primer amplification, nucleated cell counts were estimated. Measured with immunoSEQ multiplex PCR; TCRdb has only the in-frame clones, and not every one. D and trimming were read from the DNA, whereas the V and J calls and clone size are those reported in that table. The sample includes about 36,000 clones, approximately 74% of them seen just once. In Seattle, patients joined the study during active infection and were tracked longitudinally. This clone was recorded once. The CDR3 contains 15 residues. The V segment lost 3 bases and the J segment 6 bases; nucleotides outside the gene matches: 6. Per germline, CDR1 LNHNV and CDR2 YYDKDF (reference sequence).

Specimen: peripheral blood. The rearrangement joins TRBV15 to TRBJ2-1; the match to TRBD1 covers 9 bases. The source of this sequence is a man aged 70 or older with COVID-19, enrolled during active disease. CDR3 DNA: TGTGCCACCAGCAGCACACAGGGGGCGGTCAATGAGCAGTTCTTC. Translation: CATSSTQGAVNEQFF.